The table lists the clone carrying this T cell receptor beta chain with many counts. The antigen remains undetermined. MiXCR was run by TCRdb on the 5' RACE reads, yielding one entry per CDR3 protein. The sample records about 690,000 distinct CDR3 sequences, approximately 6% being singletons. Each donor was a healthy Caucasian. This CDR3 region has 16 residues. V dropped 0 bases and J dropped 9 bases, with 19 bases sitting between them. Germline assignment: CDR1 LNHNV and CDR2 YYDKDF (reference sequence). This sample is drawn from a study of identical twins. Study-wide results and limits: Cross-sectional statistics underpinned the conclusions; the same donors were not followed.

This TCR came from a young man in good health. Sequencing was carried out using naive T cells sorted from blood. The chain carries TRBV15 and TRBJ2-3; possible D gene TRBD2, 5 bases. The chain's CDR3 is CATSRDLARLRGTQYF. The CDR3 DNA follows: TGTGCCACCAGCAGAGATCTAGCCCGACTTAGAGGGACGCAGTATTTT.